This is a list of T cell receptor beta chains from one sample in a study of blood T cell repertoires in COVID-19. Here immunoSEQ multiplex PCR was the method, and the copy in TCRdb shows in-frame clones only, minus some. Among about 190,000 clones listed, 85% to 90% were seen once. The specimen sequenced was peripheral blood. These receptor sequences come from a man over 45 with acute or convalescent COVID-19. Each CDR3 is given with its conserved first and last residue. D genes are given only for firm matches. For some rows the clone size is stated as once, few or many, or as a class when expanded; others skip it.

>TRBJ1-2|13|TRBV28|.|.
CASSLQANYGYTF
TGTGCCAGCAGTCTACAGGCGAACTATGGCTACACCTTC
>TRBJ1-2|15|TRBV27|TRBD1|.
CASKASGQGAFGYTF
TGTGCCAGCAAGGCGAGTGGACAGGGGGCGTTCGGCTACACCTTC
>TRBJ1-3|16|TRBV2|.|.
CASRDDTVLSGNTIYF
TGTGCCAGCAGAGATGACACGGTTCTCTCTGGAAACACCATATATTTT
>TRBJ2-6|18|TRBV19|.|.
CASSITLQGISGANVLTF
TGTGCCAGTAGTATAACGCTCCAGGGAATCTCTGGGGCCAACGTCCTGACTTTC
>TRBJ2-2|16|TRBV4-2|.|once
CASSQDWDKNTGELFF
TGTGCCAGCAGCCAAGACTGGGACAAGAACACCGGGGAGCTGTTTTTT
>TRBJ1-5|14|TRBV19|.|.
CASSTPDRVIPQHF
TGTGCCAGTAGTACGCCCGACCGGGTCATTCCCCAGCATTTT
>TRBJ1-1|15|TRBV18|.|.
CASSPREAEQSEAFF
TGTGCCAGCTCACCTCGGGAGGCAGAACAATCTGAAGCTTTCTTT
>TRBJ1-5|16|TRBV7-2|.|.
CASSLGEGGIHQPQHF
TGTGCCAGCAGCTTAGGGGAAGGAGGTATCCATCAGCCCCAGCATTTT
>TRBJ1-2|15|TRBV10-3|TRBD1|.
CAISGTGTLNGGYTF
TGTGCCATCAGTGGGACAGGGACCCTTAATGGTGGCTACACCTTC
>TRBJ1-1|14|TRBV4-1|.|.
CASSQDWGDTEAFF
TGCGCCAGCAGCCAAGATTGGGGAGACACTGAAGCTTTCTTT
>TRBJ2-5|11|TRBV7-9|.|.
CASADSGAQYF
TGTGCCAGTGCAGATTCCGGGGCCCAGTACTTC
>TRBJ1-2|12|TRBV29-1|TRBD1|.
CSVGDRPYGYTF
TGCAGCGTAGGGGACAGGCCCTATGGCTACACCTTC
>TRBJ2-1|17|TRBV5-6|TRBD2|.
CASSFLLRGLAGNEQFF
TGTGCCAGCAGCTTTTTGTTAAGGGGACTAGCGGGCAATGAGCAGTTCTTC
>TRBJ2-3|19|TRBV7-8|TRBD1|.
CASSSFPGQGVRDEDTQYF
TGTGCCAGCAGCTCATTCCCGGGACAGGGGGTTCGGGATGAGGATACGCAGTATTTT
>TRBJ2-5|14|TRBV30|.|.
CAWSPGDYQETQYF
TGTGCCTGGAGTCCGGGAGACTACCAAGAGACCCAGTACTTC
>TRBJ2-7|12|TRBV12-3/TRBV12-4|.|.
CASSLVYYEQYF
TGTGCCAGCAGTTTAGTGTACTACGAGCAGTACTTC
>TRBJ1-5|13|TRBV27|TRBD1|once
CASSLTGNQPQHF
TGTGCCAGCAGTTTGACAGGGAATCAGCCCCAGCATTTT
>TRBJ2-7|15|TRBV3-1/TRBV3-2|TRBD1|.
CASSQDWVTGAEQYF
TGTGCCAGCAGCCAAGATTGGGTGACAGGGGCCGAGCAGTACTTC
>TRBJ2-1|14|TRBV6-5|.|once
CASSVYSSYNEQFF
TGTGCCAGCAGCGTATATAGCTCCTACAATGAGCAGTTCTTC
>TRBJ2-7|12|TRBV25-1|.|.
CASSEGANEQYF
TGTGCCAGCAGTGAAGGGGCTAACGAGCAGTACTTC
>TRBJ1-6|15|TRBV11-2|.|.
CASSLYTGNNSPLHF
TGTGCCAGCAGCTTATATACAGGGAATAATTCACCCCTCCACTTT
>TRBJ2-5|14|TRBV2|TRBD1|.
CASSRDRGQETQYF
TGTGCCAGCAGTCGGGACAGGGGGCAAGAGACCCAGTACTTC
>TRBJ1-4|12|TRBV19|.|.
CAARENNEKLFF
TGTGCCGCGAGGGAGAATAATGAAAAACTGTTTTTT
>TRBJ1-5|15|TRBV18|.|.
CASSLTGTTNQPQHF
TGTGCCAGCTCACTCACCGGGACAACCAATCAGCCCCAGCATTTT
>TRBJ1-5|16|TRBV10-3|.|.
CATRKEGGPSNQPQHF
TGTGCCACCCGGAAGGAGGGGGGGCCATCCAATCAGCCCCAGCATTTT
>TRBJ1-2|15|TRBV28|.|once
CASSPPTQRGYGYTF
TGTGCCAGCAGCCCACCAACCCAGCGCGGATATGGCTACACCTTC
>TRBJ1-3|14|TRBV30|.|few
CAWSNPGDGNTIYF
TGTGCCTGGAGTAACCCAGGGGATGGAAACACCATATATTTT
>TRBJ2-1|15|TRBV7-2|TRBD1|.
CASRDRGSSYNEQFF
TGTGCCAGCAGAGACAGGGGGAGCTCCTACAATGAGCAGTTCTTC
>TRBJ2-5|12|TRBV29-1|TRBD1|.
CSVQGAQETQYF
TGCAGCGTTCAGGGGGCACAGGAGACCCAGTACTTC
>TRBJ2-7|13|TRBV19|.|.
CASSTTGKDEQYF
TGTGCCAGTAGTACGACGGGAAAGGACGAGCAGTACTTC
>TRBJ1-1|14|TRBV6-5|.|.
CASSTNTGNTEAFF
TGTGCCAGCAGTACTAACACAGGGAACACTGAAGCTTTCTTT
>TRBJ2-3|14|TRBV29-1|.|.
CSVECGEVRDTQYF
TGCAGCGTTGAATGCGGGGAGGTCCGAGATACGCAGTATTTT
>TRBJ2-5|16|TRBV7-9|TRBD1|.
CASSPRTGVRQETQYF
TGTGCCAGCAGCCCAAGGACAGGGGTACGCCAAGAGACCCAGTACTTC
>TRBJ1-2|12|TRBV28|.|few
CASNSKNYGYTF
TGTGCCAGCAACTCCAAAAACTATGGCTACACCTTC
>TRBJ1-3|16|TRBV11-2|.|.
CASSLYSGFSGNTIYF
TGTGCCAGCAGCTTATACTCAGGATTCTCTGGAAACACCATATATTTT
>TRBJ2-1|15|TRBV7-3|TRBD2|.
CASSLAGGPRNEQFF
TGTGCCAGCAGTCTAGCGGGGGGGCCGAGGAATGAGCAGTTCTTC
>TRBJ1-5|16|TRBV19|.|.
CASSTHKRGGNQPQHF
TGTGCCAGTAGTACCCACAAAAGGGGCGGCAATCAGCCCCAGCATTTT
>TRBJ2-1|12|TRBV9|.|once
CASSARVNEQFF
TGTGCCAGCAGCGCCAGGGTAAATGAGCAGTTCTTC
>TRBJ2-2|13|TRBV19|.|once
CASSREYTGELFF
TGTGCCAGTAGCCGGGAGTACACCGGGGAGCTGTTTTTT
>TRBJ2-2|16|TRBV4-2|TRBD2|.
CASSQDVTSAGGELFF
TGTGCCAGCAGCCAAGATGTAACTAGCGCCGGCGGGGAGCTGTTTTTT
>TRBJ2-7|16|TRBV4-1|TRBD1|once
CASSQAPRTGVNEQYF
TGCGCCAGCAGCCAAGCCCCCAGGACAGGGGTCAACGAGCAGTACTTC
>TRBJ2-1|17|TRBV18|TRBD2|.
CASSPGWRRGEGNEQFF
TGTGCCAGCTCACCAGGATGGCGGCGGGGGGAAGGGAATGAGCAGTTCTTC
>TRBJ2-2|17|TRBV4-2|TRBD1|.
CASSQDLNRGITGELFF
TGTGCCAGCAGCCAAGATCTGAACAGGGGGATCACCGGGGAGCTGTTTTTT
>TRBJ1-1|15|TRBV15|.|.
CATSRVARANTEAFF
TGTGCCACCAGCAGAGTGGCCAGGGCGAACACTGAAGCTTTCTTT
>TRBJ1-5|18|TRBV28|TRBD1|.
CASSLGGQGTLSNQPQHF
TGTGCCAGCAGTTTGGGCGGACAGGGCACCCTAAGCAATCAGCCCCAGCATTTT
>TRBJ1-1|13|TRBV28|.|.
CASSLSLATEAFF
TGTGCCAGCAGTTTATCTTTGGCCACTGAAGCTTTCTTT
>TRBJ1-5|15|TRBV18|.|.
CASSPGTGGTQPQHF
TGTGCCAGCTCACCCGGGACGGGAGGGACCCAGCCCCAGCATTTT
>TRBJ2-1|15|TRBV9|TRBD1|.
CASSAGDSIYNEQFF
TGTGCCAGCAGTGCCGGGGACAGCATTTACAATGAGCAGTTCTTC
>TRBJ2-4|19|TRBV11-2|TRBD2|.
CASSPRLAGGAWSKNIQYF
TGTGCCAGCAGCCCCCGGTTAGCGGGGGGGGCGTGGTCCAAAAACATTCAGTACTTC
>TRBJ2-3|16|TRBV9|.|once
CASSEWLEGNTDTQYF
TGTGCCAGCAGCGAGTGGCTAGAGGGTAACACAGATACGCAGTATTTT
>TRBJ1-6|16|TRBV11-2|.|once
CASSLKGRDRSSPLHF
TGTGCCAGCAGCCTCAAGGGGCGAGACAGAAGTTCACCCCTCCACTTT
>TRBJ2-3|16|TRBV18|TRBD1|.
CASSPLGGAGTDTQYF
TGTGCCAGCTCACCACTAGGGGGCGCGGGCACAGATACGCAGTATTTT
>TRBJ1-2|13|TRBV30|.|few
CAWIGTKVYGYTF
TGTGCCTGGATTGGGACAAAAGTCTATGGCTACACCTTC
>TRBJ1-2|12|TRBV29-1|TRBD1|.
CSVGQGYYGYTF
TGCAGCGTCGGACAGGGCTACTATGGCTACACCTTC
>TRBJ2-3|16|TRBV9|TRBD2|.
CASSRVSSGSTDTQYF
TGTGCCAGCAGCCGGGTGTCTAGCGGGAGCACAGATACGCAGTATTTT
>TRBJ2-3|14|TRBV28|TRBD2|.
CASNLSGRSDTQYF
TGTGCCAGCAACCTTAGCGGGAGATCAGATACGCAGTATTTT
>TRBJ1-1|14|TRBV9|TRBD1|.
CASSPQTGSTEAFF
TGTGCCAGCAGCCCCCAGACAGGGAGCACTGAAGCTTTCTTT